This TCR beta chain was sequenced during a study of T cell clones after liver transplantation. Study background: Samples came from ITN030ST, which attempted immunosuppression withdrawal within 2 years of liver transplantation. Blood was drawn pre-transplant, before withdrawal, and after full or failed withdrawal. As an antigen-independent comparator, third-party-reactive TCRbeta sequences came from pre-transplant mixed lymphocyte reactions.

Sequencing was performed with immunoSEQ multiplex PCR; in TCRdb, only in-frame clones are kept and a portion is missing. This sample yields tens of thousands of clones, of which 70% to 90% are seen a single time; 2% to 3% belongs to the top ten. The CDR3 contains 14 residues. Germline V lookup: CDR1 SGHNT, CDR2 YYREEE (reference sequence). V lost 2 bases, J lost 6 bases, and 3 bases stayed unmatched. Unstimulated PBMCs were sorted into CD3+CD4+ and CD3+CD8+ populations. This TCR derives from a human patient who received a liver transplant. Some of these T cells may belong to the graft donor. This material consisted of CD4+ T cells from blood, taken 24 months after liver transplant. J is TRBJ2-2 and V is TRBV5-4, with TRBD1 identical over 8 bases. The CDR3 sequence is CASSLQGVSGELFF. For the CDR3, the DNA is TGTGCCAGCAGCTTACAGGGGGTTTCCGGGGAGCTGTTTTTT.